These 23 T cell receptor beta chains share one sample of origin, sequenced in a study of shared clonotypes between healthy human individuals. The data were produced by immunoSEQ multiplex PCR, yet TCRdb's version contains in-frame clones alone and is incomplete. The sample carries around 1.4 million clones, approximately 98.5% recorded once. The sample consisted of naive CD4+ T cells sorted from blood. Sample subset: CD45RA+ positively selected. Receptors originate from a man aged 30 to 39 in good health.

The chain uses TRBV19 and TRBJ2-2; perhaps TRBD2 as D (6 bases). With 5 bases removed from V and 7 bases from J, the gap between germline ends came to 20 bases. There are 16 residues in the CDR3. Germline CDR1 LNHDA, CDR2 SQIVND (reference sequence). This CDR3 reads CASSGRMVGSGGELFF. The CDR3 coding sequence is TGTGCCAGTAGTGGGAGGATGGTTGGGTCTGGCGGGGAGCTGTTTTTT.

The chain couples TRBV18 to TRBJ2-3, with 12 bases aligning to TRBD2. V lost 6 bases to trimming and J lost 6 bases; unmatched junction nucleotides: 10. This CDR3 has 16 amino acids. Germline-derived CDR1 and CDR2 are KGHSH and LQKENI. CDR3 sequence reads: CASSLGLAGSGDTQYF. CDR3 nucleotide sequence: TGTGCCAGCTCCCTAGGACTAGCGGGATCCGGGGATACGCAGTATTTT.

The rearrangement uses TRBV10-3 and TRBJ1-2; 8 bases are shared with TRBD1. Unmatched junction bases numbered 7, after V lost 6 bases and J lost 4 bases. CDR1 is ENHRY and CDR2 is SYGVKD in the germline V gene. The CDR3 is 14 residues long. The CDR3 loop is CAIRTDRDSYGYTF. The CDR3 bases are TGTGCCATCAGGACGGACAGGGACTCCTATGGCTACACCTTC.

Concerning this clone itself: Within the sample, other DNA sequences also encode this same CDR3. The chain has TRBV28 and TRBJ2-1; D is undetermined. V shed 2 bases and J shed 7 bases, with 6 bases lying between them. This CDR3 region has 12 residues. Per the germline V gene, CDR1 is MDHEN and CDR2 is SYDVKM. Written as DNA, the CDR3 is TGTGCCAGCAGTTTAGTGGGAAATGAGCAGTTCTTC. Translation gives CASSLVGNEQFF.

Regarding this clone: This same CDR3 is encoded by further DNA sequences in the sample. This rearrangement joins TRBV5-1 to TRBJ2-5; D is ambiguous. V was shortened by 4 bases and J by 2 bases, with 9 bases between the two germline ends. The length of the CDR3 is 13 residues. Germline V gene lookup returns CDR1 SGHRS and CDR2 YFSETQ. The CDR3 sequence is CASSAGPQETQYF. CDR3 nucleotide sequence: TGCGCCAGCAGCGCCGGGCCTCAAGAGACCCAGTACTTC.

In its sample, this clone was seen once. The gene calls are TRBV9 and TRBJ2-5; TRBD1 might be the D (6 bases). The CDR3 sequence is 15 residues long. Germline values: CDR1 SGDLS, CDR2 YYNGEE. The germline V and J ends were trimmed by 0 bases and 2 bases, with 11 bases remaining between them. The DNA for the CDR3 is TGTGCCAGCAGCGTAGTAGGACAGTTACAAGAGACCCAGTACTTC. It is translated as CASSVVGQLQETQYF.

This clone was observed once. The chain links TRBV9 to TRBJ2-5; weak D call: TRBD1 (6 bases). This CDR3 spans 14 amino acids. Germline loops: CDR1 SGDLS, CDR2 YYNGEE. With 4 bases removed from V and 5 bases from J, the gap between germline ends came to 15 bases. The CDR3 region has the DNA TGTGCCAGCAGCCAACACGCGAGGGGGGAGACCCAGTACTTC. It translates to CASSQHARGETQYF.

The chain carries TRBV28 and TRBJ2-7; unclear D gene. Germline CDR1 and CDR2: MDHEN and SYDVKM. This CDR3 region has 13 residues. V was trimmed by 6 bases and J by 6 bases, leaving 15 bases between them. The CDR3 region is CASSPLGQVEQYF. CDR3 bases: TGTGCCAGCAGCCCATTGGGTCAGGTCGAGCAGTACTTC.

The chain joins TRBV28 to TRBJ2-7, with D perhaps assigned TRBD1 or TRBD2 (6 bases each). The CDR3 has 13 amino acids. In germline, CDR1 is MDHEN, CDR2 SYDVKM. V lost 4 bases, J lost 7 bases, and 14 bases lay in between. CDR3 nucleotides: TGTGCCAGCAGTTCCTACAGGGACTTGGAGCAGTACTTC. This encodes CASSSYRDLEQYF.

The J gene is TRBJ2-3, the V gene TRBV5-5; 7 positions agree with TRBD2. This CDR3 is 16 amino acids long. Germline CDR1 and CDR2: SGHKS and YYEKEE (reference sequence). V shed 4 bases and J 0 bases; nucleotides not matched to a gene: 8. The CDR3 spells CASSPIGSGSTDTQYF. The CDR3 DNA is TGTGCCAGCAGCCCAATTGGTAGCGGGAGCACAGATACGCAGTATTTT. The variable domain in full, completed from reference TRBV5-5 and TRBJ2-3, reads DAGVTQSPTHLIKTRGQQVTLRCSPISGHKSVSWYQQVLGQGPQFIFQYYEKEERGRGNFPDRFSARQFPNYSSELNVNALLLGDSALYLCASSPIGSGSTDTQYFGPGTRLTVL.

The chain combines TRBV19 with TRBJ2-4; D is possibly TRBD1 (7 bases). Trimming took 3 bases from V and 12 from J, leaving 18 bases between them. Per the germline V gene, CDR1 is LNHDA and CDR2 is SQIVND (reference sequence). CDR3 length equals 14 residues. The CDR3 bases are TGTGCCAGTAGTATTTTAGGGGGCGGAGGGGATCAGTACTTC. Translating it yields CASSILGGGGDQYF.

The rearrangement uses TRBV29-1 and TRBJ2-5; a possible D gene is TRBD1 (6 bases). Germline V lookup: CDR1 SQVTM, CDR2 ANQGSEA. Trimming took off 7 bases at V and 7 bases at J, with 19 bases between the two ends. This CDR3 is 13 amino acids long. The CDR3 DNA is TGCAGCGCCGAAACAGGGTTGCCAGGGACCCAGTACTTC. The encoded protein is CSAETGLPGTQYF.

The chain links TRBV27 to TRBJ1-4; TRBD1 matches 7 bases. The CDR3 sequence is 13 residues long. With 6 bases clipped from V and 8 bases from J, the junction kept 6 bases outside the gene matches. Per germline, CDR1 MNHEY and CDR2 SMNVEV (reference sequence). The CDR3, as DNA: TGTGCCAGCAGAAGGACAGGTCGGGAAAAACTGTTTTTT. Amino acid sequence: CASRRTGREKLFF.

The chain employs TRBV5-6 and TRBJ1-1; 7 positions agree with TRBD1. The V segment lost 4 bases and the J segment 11 bases; nucleotides outside the gene matches: 8. Germline V gene sequence: CDR1 SGHDT, CDR2 YYEEEE. The CDR3 consists of 12 residues. The CDR3 nucleotides read TGTGCCAGCAGCAGACAGGGTGGTGAGGCTTTCTTT. Amino acid sequence: CASSRQGGEAFF.

This clone is a singleton in its sample. The genes are TRBV7-8 and TRBJ1-4, with TRBD1 identical over 7 bases. Germline lookup yields CDR1 SGHVS and CDR2 FQNEAQ. The J segment lost 7 bases and the V segment lost 1 base, leaving 3 bases of the junction unmatched. The length of the CDR3 is 14 residues. The CDR3 sequence: CASSLEGASEKLFF. The CDR3 bases are TGTGCCAGCAGCTTAGAGGGGGCATCTGAAAAACTGTTTTTT.

This chain connects TRBV15 to TRBJ1-1, with D unclear. The CDR3 loop spans 13 amino acids. The V and J ends lost 2 bases and 5 bases respectively, with 9 bases between them. The germline V gene has CDR1 LNHNV and CDR2 YYDKDF (reference sequence). The CDR3 loop reads CATSRKVGTEAFF. CDR3 in DNA: TGTGCCACCAGCAGAAAAGTCGGGACTGAAGCTTTCTTT.

This chain links TRBV5-1 with TRBJ2-5, with 9 bases lining up with TRBD1. Germline V lookup: CDR1 SGHRS, CDR2 YFSETQ. V shed 3 bases and J 5 bases; nucleotides not matched to a gene: 8. There are 15 residues in the CDR3. CDR3 protein: CASSSTGGMGETQYF. The CDR3 nucleotides are TGCGCCAGCAGCTCGACAGGGGGTATGGGGGAGACCCAGTACTTC.

The rearrangement links TRBV19 to TRBJ2-3; no firm D call. V was trimmed by 5 bases and J by 5 bases, leaving 11 bases between them. The V gene's germline CDR1 is LNHDA and CDR2 SQIVND (reference sequence). The CDR3 length is 13 residues. CDR3: CASSGPLGDTQYF. The CDR3 DNA follows: TGTGCCAGTAGTGGTCCCCTCGGAGATACGCAGTATTTT.

The gene calls are TRBV4-3 and TRBJ2-1, with 8 positions matching TRBD2. Germline trimming cut 0 bases from V and 5 bases from J; bases unmatched to any gene: 9. CDR3 length equals 17 residues. The V gene's germline CDR1 is LGHNA and CDR2 YSLEER. The CDR3 sequence: CASSQEVIAGPNNEQFF. As DNA, the CDR3 is TGCGCCAGCAGCCAAGAAGTAATAGCGGGACCGAACAATGAGCAGTTCTTC.

The V call is TRBV28, the J call TRBJ2-5, with D possibly being TRBD1 (5 bases). The CDR3 totals 14 residues. The germline V and J ends were trimmed by 6 bases and 10 bases, with 21 bases remaining between them. Germline loops: CDR1 MDHEN, CDR2 SYDVKM. The CDR3 sequence: CASSPGVPSGIQYF. CDR3 sequence (DNA): TGTGCCAGCAGCCCTGGGGTCCCGTCAGGGATCCAGTACTTC.

As concerns this clone: The same CDR3 can be traced to other DNA sequences in this sample. The chain is built from TRBV7-8 and TRBJ1-5; no reliable D call. This CDR3 contains 12 residues. The V end lost 3 bases, the J end lost 0 bases, and 0 bases lay between the germline ends. Germline values: CDR1 SGHVS, CDR2 FQNEAQ. As DNA, the CDR3 is TGTGCCAGCAGCTTTAGCAATCAGCCCCAGCATTTT. It specifies CASSFSNQPQHF.

The rearrangement links TRBV7-6 to TRBJ1-1, with a possible D match to TRBD1 (6 bases). CDR3 length: 15 amino acids. The V end was cut by 3 bases, the J end by 0 bases, with 11 bases between. Germline V lookup: CDR1 SGHVS, CDR2 FNYEAQ. The CDR3 bases are TGTGCCAGCAGCTTGGGGACATTGATGAACACTGAAGCTTTCTTT. Translation: CASSLGTLMNTEAFF.

V and J are TRBV5-1 and TRBJ1-1, with TRBD1 matching over 8 bases. The CDR3 sequence is 13 residues long. Germline V CDR1 and CDR2: SGHRS, YFSETQ. V was pared by 7 bases and J by 6 bases, with 8 bases of the junction left unmatched. This CDR3 reads CASQAGGAPEAFF. The DNA of the CDR3 is TGCGCCAGCCAGGCAGGGGGCGCCCCTGAAGCTTTCTTT.